This entry lists 13 T cell receptor beta chains sequenced from one sample in a study of chemoradiotherapy in HPV16-positive cancers. Produced via immunoSEQ multiplex PCR; TCRdb's table is partial and in-frame only. The table lists about 32,000 clones, around 88% of them singletons. Specimen: blood, collected from a patient who underwent chemoradiotherapy. The receptors shown here come from a human donor with HPV-associated anogenital cancer.

This chain links TRBV6-5 with TRBJ1-2; D unclear. Germline V CDR1 and CDR2: MNHEY, SVGAGI. Trimming stripped 6 bases from V and 2 bases from J, with 13 bases between. The CDR3 consists of 14 residues. The CDR3, as DNA: TGTGCCAGCAGCGTAGGAGGAGGAAACTATGGCTACACCTTC. Protein product: CASSVGGGNYGYTF.

V and J are TRBV28 and TRBJ1-2; tentatively, D is TRBD1 (6 bases). The CDR3 runs to 14 residues. V lost 3 bases and J lost 7, with 15 bases in between. Germline loops: CDR1 MDHEN, CDR2 SYDVKM. This CDR3 reads CASSLLQGGPGYTF. CDR3 in DNA: TGTGCCAGCAGTTTGTTACAGGGAGGGCCTGGCTACACCTTC.

The rearrangement joins TRBV5-1 to TRBJ1-1; no clear D gene. The CDR3 is 16 amino acids. Trimming left V 3 bases short and J 4 bases short, with 19 bases between. Germline V gene data show CDR1 as SGHRS and CDR2 as YFSETQ. The CDR3 coding sequence is TGCGCCAGCAGCTCAACACCAACCGAGACGGGCACTGAAGCTTTCTTT. Protein sequence: CASSSTPTETGTEAFF.

The chain has TRBV9 and TRBJ2-3, with TRBD2 matching over 10 bases. With 0 bases clipped from V and 7 bases from J, the junction kept 5 bases outside the gene matches. Per germline, CDR1 SGDLS and CDR2 YYNGEE. The CDR3 covers 15 residues. The CDR3 DNA sequence: TGTGCCAGCAGCGTAGAACTAGCGGGAACGTATACGCAGTATTTT. Translation: CASSVELAGTYTQYF.

V and J are TRBV2 and TRBJ1-5; D is undetermined. The CDR3 totals 15 residues. The V and J ends lost 7 bases and 0 bases respectively, with 13 bases between them. In germline, CDR1 is SNHLY, CDR2 FYNNEI. The DNA for the CDR3 is TGTGCCAGCACCTCCGACCAGAATAGCAATCAGCCCCAGCATTTT. Translated: CASTSDQNSNQPQHF.

A few counts support this clone. The V and J genes are TRBV19 and TRBJ1-1; D remains ambiguous. The CDR3 loop spans 13 amino acids. Germline V CDR1 and CDR2: LNHDA, SQIVND (reference sequence). Trimming cost V 4 bases and J 1 base, with 7 bases left between them. The CDR3 sequence is CASSSRRNTEAFF. DNA for the CDR3: TGTGCCAGTAGTAGTCGGAGGAACACTGAAGCTTTCTTT.

The CDR3 spells CASSDTGTGNTGELFF. The CDR3 DNA sequence: TGCGCCAGCAGTGACACCGGGACAGGGAACACCGGGGAGCTGTTTTTT. The chain links TRBV10-1 to TRBJ2-2, with 8 bases identical to TRBD1. The V segment lost 3 bases and the J segment 1 base; nucleotides outside the gene matches: 4. This CDR3 contains 16 residues. Germline V gives CDR1 WNHNN, CDR2 SYGVQD (reference sequence).

The chain combines TRBV21-1 with TRBJ1-1; the D call of TRBD1 is as the table states it, not checked on the DNA. TRBV21-1 is given as a pseudogene. CDR3 length equals 18 residues. Here the CDR3 reads CASSKPKGQGELNTEAFF. The CDR3 DNA reads as TGTGCCAGCAGCAAACCAAAGGGACAGGGGGAATTGAACACTGAAGCTTTCTTT.

This clone was counted a single time. The J gene is TRBJ1-2, the V gene TRBV6-5, with 7 bases fitting TRBD1. The V segment lost 2 bases and the J segment 6 bases; nucleotides outside the gene matches: 9. CDR1 and CDR2 (germline): MNHEY, SVGAGI. The CDR3 consists of 15 residues. The CDR3 here is CASSYGPGTVNGYTF. Here the CDR3 DNA reads TGTGCCAGCAGTTACGGACCCGGGACAGTCAATGGCTACACCTTC.

The chain combines TRBV5-1 with TRBJ1-1; TRBD1 matches 7 bases. With 4 bases clipped from V and 5 bases from J, the junction kept 11 bases outside the gene matches. Germline CDR1 and CDR2: SGHRS and YFSETQ. This CDR3 has 15 amino acids. As DNA, the CDR3 is TGCGCCAGCAGCCCGCCGGGACAGTATCTGACTGAAGCTTTCTTT. This translates into CASSPPGQYLTEAFF. The whole variable domain, remainder taken from reference TRBV5-1 and TRBJ1-1, is KAGVTQTPRYLIKTRGQQVTLSCSPISGHRSVSWYQQTPGQGLQFLFEYFSETQRNKGNFPGRFSGRQFSNSRSEMNVSTLELGDSALYLCASSPPGQYLTEAFFGQGTRLTVV.

For the CDR3, the DNA is TGTGCCAGCAGTGAATGGGCACAGGGTGGTGAAAAACTGTTTTTT. It is translated as CASSEWAQGGEKLFF. The chain combines TRBV25-1 with TRBJ1-4; D may be TRBD1 (6 bases). This CDR3 is 15 amino acids long. Germline lookup yields CDR1 MGHDK and CDR2 SYGVNS. Trimming cost V 1 base and J 7 bases, with 13 bases left between them. Full variable domain (rest looked up from reference TRBV25-1 and TRBJ1-4): EADIYQTPRYLVIGTGKKITLECSQTMGHDKMYWYQQDPGMELHLIHYSYGVNSTEKGDLSSESTVSRIRTEHFPLTLESARPSHTSQYLCASSEWAQGGEKLFFGSGTQLSVL.

The gene calls are TRBV27 and TRBJ1-1, with a possible D match to TRBD1 (5 bases). Germline V gives CDR1 MNHEY, CDR2 SMNVEV (reference sequence). Trimming removed 7 bases at V and 1 base at J, with 13 bases between. The CDR3 extends over 14 amino acids. The CDR3 DNA sequence: TGTGCCAGCATGCCCCGAGGGGAGAACACTGAAGCTTTCTTT. This codes for CASMPRGENTEAFF.

The chain employs TRBV6-1 and TRBJ2-3; weak D call: TRBD2 (5 bases). V was pared by 8 bases and J by 6 bases, with 18 bases between. Per the germline V gene, CDR1 is MNHNS and CDR2 is SASEGT. This CDR3 spans 14 amino acids. This chain's CDR3 is CASRRPQEGDTQYF. CDR3 in DNA: TGTGCCAGCCGGAGACCCCAAGAGGGCGATACGCAGTATTTT.